Sequencing of this TCR beta chain was carried out in a study of cytomegalovirus exposure and HLA in healthy donors. The PCR had 60 Vbeta and 13 Jbeta primers. Assay used: immunoSEQ multiplex PCR; TCRdb lists only in-frame clones, some missing. The sample has fewer than 150,000 clones, over 75% seen once. Per germline, CDR1 SQVTM and CDR2 ANQGSEA. The CDR3 is 12 residues long. Unmatched junction bases numbered 1, after V lost 5 bases and J lost 0 bases. Healthy bone marrow donors made up the cohort. As to this clone: Its antigen is still unknown.

Study-wide results and caveats: In vitro work confirmed that three CMV-associated chains recognize CMV antigens. Researchers reported in a later analysis that a missense DCLRE1C variant was tied to TCR beta V- and J-gene trimming. Cytomegalovirus association was assigned to approximately 180 TCR beta chains.

The clonotype was recovered from a man aged 50 to 60 in good health and CMV-seronegative. Input material: PBMCs. The genes are TRBV29-1 and TRBJ2-7, with 7 bases matching TRBD1. CDR3 sequence: CSVNRGSYEQYF. DNA for the CDR3: TGCAGCGTTAACAGGGGCTCCTACGAGCAGTACTTC.